This T cell receptor (beta chain) originates from a study of T cell changes during pregnancy in multiple sclerosis. TCRdb's table, derived via immunoSEQ multiplex PCR, lists solely in-frame clones and lacks some. The sample shows approximately 22,000 clones, approximately 90% of them seen only once. Germline V CDR1 and CDR2: MGHRA, YSYEKL. The CDR3 is 18 residues long. The ends lost 0 bases at V and 2 bases at J; junction bases unmatched: 7. The sample in question was CD4+ T cells from peripheral blood mononuclear cells, obtained in the first trimester of pregnancy. The chain employs TRBV4-1 and TRBJ2-5, with 12 bases fitting TRBD2. This receptor was taken from a female donor in good health, enrolled as a control in a pregnancy study. CDR3 nucleotides: TGCGCCAGCAGCCAAGATCTAGGGCTAGCGGGAGGGCAAGAGACCCAGTACTTC. Protein: CASSQDLGLAGGQETQYF.